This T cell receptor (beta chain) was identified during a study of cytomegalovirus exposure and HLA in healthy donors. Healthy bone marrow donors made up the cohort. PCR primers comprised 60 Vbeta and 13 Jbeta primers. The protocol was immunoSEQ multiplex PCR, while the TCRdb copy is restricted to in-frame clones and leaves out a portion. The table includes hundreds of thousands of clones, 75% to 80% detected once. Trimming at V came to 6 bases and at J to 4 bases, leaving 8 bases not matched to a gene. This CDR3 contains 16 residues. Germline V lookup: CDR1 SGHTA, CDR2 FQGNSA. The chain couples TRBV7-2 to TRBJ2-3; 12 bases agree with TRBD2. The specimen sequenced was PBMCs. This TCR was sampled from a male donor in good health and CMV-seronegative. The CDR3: CASSRSSGRGADTQYF. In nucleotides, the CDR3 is TGTGCCAGCAGTCGTTCTAGCGGGAGGGGGGCAGATACGCAGTATTTT.